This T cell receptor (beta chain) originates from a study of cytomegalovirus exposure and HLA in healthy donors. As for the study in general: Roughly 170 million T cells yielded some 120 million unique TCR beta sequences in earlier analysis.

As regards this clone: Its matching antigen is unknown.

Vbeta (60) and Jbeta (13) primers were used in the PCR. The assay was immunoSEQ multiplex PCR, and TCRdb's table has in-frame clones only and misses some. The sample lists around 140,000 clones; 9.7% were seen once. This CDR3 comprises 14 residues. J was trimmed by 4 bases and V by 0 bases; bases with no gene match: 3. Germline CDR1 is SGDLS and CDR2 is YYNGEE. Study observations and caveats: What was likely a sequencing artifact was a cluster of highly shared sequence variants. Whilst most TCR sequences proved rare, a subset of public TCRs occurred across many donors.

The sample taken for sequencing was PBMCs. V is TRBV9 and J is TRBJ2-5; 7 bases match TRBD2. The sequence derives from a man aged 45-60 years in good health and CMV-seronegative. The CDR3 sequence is CASSVGTRPETQYF. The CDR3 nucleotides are TGTGCCAGCAGCGTAGGGACTAGGCCAGAGACCCAGTACTTC.